The 29 T cell receptor beta chains presented below share a single source sample, sequenced in a study of T cell responses to AZD1222 COVID-19 vaccine. The method was immunoSEQ multiplex PCR; TCRdb's version includes in-frame clones alone and lacks a portion of them. The data show approximately 70,000 clones, with around 85% seen just once and roughly 20% held by the top ten. Material: peripheral blood, obtained on day 0 of AZD1222 vaccination. The receptors originated from an adult in good health.

The CDR3 DNA sequence: TGTGCCAGCAGCCCGAGAGTTGGGAATTCACCCCTCCACTTT. Its translation: CASSPRVGNSPLHF. The chain recombines TRBV9 with TRBJ1-6; no clear D. The ends were cut back, 4 bases at V and 7 bases at J, with 12 bases in the middle. There are 14 residues in the CDR3. CDR1 is SGDLS and CDR2 is YYNGEE in the germline V gene.

The rearrangement uses TRBV5-4 and TRBJ2-7; 8 bases fit TRBD1. The CDR3 loop spans 14 amino acids. V shed 4 bases and J 6 bases; nucleotides not matched to a gene: 9. CDR1 is SGHNT, CDR2 YYREEE, per germline (reference sequence). CDR3 sequence (DNA): TGTGCCAGCAGCCCTGGACAGGGCCCGGGCGAGCAGTACTTC. Translated, it gives CASSPGQGPGEQYF. The full variable domain, in which reference TRBV5-4 and TRBJ2-7 provide the parts outside the CDR3, is ETGVTQSPTHLIKTRGQQVTLRCSSQSGHNTVSWYQQALGQGPQFIFQYYREEENGRGNFPPRFSGLQFPNYSSELNVNALELDDSALYLCASSPGQGPGEQYFGPGTRLTVT.

CDR3 sequence: CAWQSSGANVLTF. The CDR3 DNA reads TGTGCCTGGCAGAGCTCTGGGGCCAACGTCCTGACTTTC. The chain couples TRBV30 to TRBJ2-6; D remains unclear. The CDR3 is 13 amino acids. V dropped 5 bases and J dropped 0 bases, with 5 bases sitting between them. Looked up from germline, CDR1 is GTSNPN and CDR2 is SVGIG (reference sequence).

The sample holds one count of this clone. The genes are TRBV7-8 and TRBJ2-2, with D uncertain. The CDR3 is made up of 14 amino acids. Germline CDR1 SGHVS, CDR2 FQNEAQ. V was shortened by 3 bases and J by 2 bases, with 7 bases between the two germline ends. The CDR3 DNA sequence: TGTGCCAGCAGCTTCGACAATAACACCGGGGAGCTGTTTTTT. Its translation is CASSFDNNTGELFF.

The V and J genes are TRBV27 and TRBJ2-1, with 12 positions matching TRBD2. After removal of 2 bases from V and 1 base from J, the junction contained 9 bases not matched to a gene. The CDR3 length is 19 residues. Germline CDR1 reads MNHEY; CDR2 reads SMNVEV (reference sequence). The CDR3 coding sequence is TGTGCCAGCAGTTTACGGTTCCTAGCGGGGGGGCATTCCTACAATGAGCAGTTCTTC. Protein: CASSLRFLAGGHSYNEQFF.

The rearrangement joins TRBV24-1 to TRBJ2-1; 12 bases agree with TRBD2. CDR1 and CDR2 (germline): KGHDR, SFDVKD. The CDR3 sequence is 19 residues long. Trimming cost V 5 bases and J 5 bases; bases outside gene matches: 15. The CDR3 DNA reads TGTGCCACCAGTGCCCCAGGCCTAGCGGGAGGGCGGGGAAACAATGAGCAGTTCTTC. Translated: CATSAPGLAGGRGNNEQFF.

The V call is TRBV5-5, the J call TRBJ2-7; 12 bases are shared with TRBD2. V was clipped by 4 bases and J by 3 bases; unmatched bases: 5. CDR1 SGHKS and CDR2 YYEKEE come from the germline V gene (reference sequence). This CDR3 has 15 amino acids. CDR3 residues: CASSLGLAGHYEQYF. DNA for the CDR3: TGTGCCAGCAGCCTCGGACTAGCGGGGCACTACGAGCAGTACTTC. Looking up the rest from reference TRBV5-5 and TRBJ2-7 gives the full variable domain: DAGVTQSPTHLIKTRGQQVTLRCSPISGHKSVSWYQQVLGQGPQFIFQYYEKEERGRGNFPDRFSARQFPNYSSELNVNALLLGDSALYLCASSLGLAGHYEQYFGPGTRLTVT.

The V and J genes are TRBV3-1 (or the pseudogene TRBV3-2) and TRBJ1-2, with 11 bases identical to TRBD1. V was pared by 4 bases and J by 6 bases, with 10 bases of the junction left unmatched. Per germline, CDR1 LGHDT and CDR2 YNNKEL (reference sequence). The CDR3 spans 16 residues. CDR3 sequence reads: CASSRSSGTGGNGYTF. In DNA form, the CDR3 reads TGTGCCAGCAGCCGGTCCTCCGGGACAGGGGGGAATGGCTACACCTTC.

The CDR3 loop reads CASSAGGGEQFF. For the CDR3, the DNA is TGTGCCAGCAGTGCGGGTGGTGGTGAGCAGTTCTTC. The chain links TRBV2 to TRBJ2-1; D gene ambiguous. CDR3 length equals 12 residues. Looked up from germline, CDR1 is SNHLY and CDR2 is FYNNEI. Trimming stripped 4 bases from V and 9 bases from J, with 10 bases between.

This rearrangement joins TRBV10-2 to TRBJ2-7; 7 bases are shared with TRBD2. Germline assignment: CDR1 WSHSY and CDR2 SAAADI. The CDR3 totals 15 residues. V was pared by 0 bases and J by 4 bases, with 6 bases of the junction left unmatched. The CDR3, as DNA: TGCGCCAGCAGTGAGTCCCAGGGAGGGTGGTACGAGCAGTACTTC. Encoded protein: CASSESQGGWYEQYF.

The rearrangement links TRBV18 to TRBJ1-2, with 7 bases identical to TRBD1. The germline V gene has CDR1 KGHSH and CDR2 LQKENI. The ends lost 4 bases at V and 3 bases at J; junction bases unmatched: 2. The CDR3 runs to 13 residues. Here the CDR3 reads CASSQQGYYGYTF. The DNA for the CDR3 is TGTGCCAGCTCACAACAGGGGTACTATGGCTACACCTTC.

The chain couples TRBV3-1 (or the pseudogene TRBV3-2) to TRBJ2-7; D gene unclear. CDR1 LGHDT and CDR2 YNNKEL come from the germline V gene (reference sequence). Trimming pared 4 bases from V and 0 bases from J, leaving 4 bases between. The CDR3 extends over 12 amino acids. In nucleotides, the CDR3 is TGTGCCAGCAGCCGAGTCTCCTACGAGCAGTACTTC. Protein sequence: CASSRVSYEQYF.

This rearrangement joins TRBV18 to TRBJ1-6; D uncertain. The CDR3 consists of 14 residues. V lost 9 bases and J 0 bases, leaving 9 bases between the germline ends. Germline values: CDR1 KGHSH, CDR2 LQKENI. The CDR3 loop is CASRRSSYNSPLHF. The CDR3 DNA follows: TGTGCCAGTCGGAGGAGCTCCTATAATTCACCCCTCCACTTT.

The chain is built from TRBV7-9 and TRBJ2-3; no clear D gene. There are 15 residues in the CDR3. Germline V lookup: CDR1 SEHNR, CDR2 FQNEAQ (reference sequence). V lost 1 base and J 2 bases, leaving 10 bases between the germline ends. The CDR3 loop is CASSLGVGYTDTQYF. The CDR3 coding sequence is TGTGCCAGCAGCTTAGGTGTCGGTTACACAGATACGCAGTATTTT.

The J gene is TRBJ1-2, the V gene TRBV19; D ambiguous. In germline, CDR1 is LNHDA, CDR2 SQIVND (reference sequence). V gave up 5 bases and J gave up 4 bases, with 23 bases separating them. The CDR3 runs to 17 residues. DNA of the CDR3: TGTGCCAGTAGTCCTCCCGCGGGCAACACGGGGTTCTATGGCTACACCTTC. It translates to CASSPPAGNTGFYGYTF.

This chain links TRBV11-2 with TRBJ1-1, with unresolved D. This CDR3 has 19 residues. Germline assignment: CDR1 SGHAT and CDR2 FQNNGV. V lost 0 bases to trimming and J lost 3 bases, with 23 bases between them. CDR3 sequence (DNA): TGTGCCAGCAGCTTAGATAAAGATGGTGGGAGACCCGGCGACACTGAAGCTTTCTTT. This sequence encodes CASSLDKDGGRPGDTEAFF.

The table lists this clone with a few counts. The rearrangement uses TRBV4-1 and TRBJ1-4, with D perhaps matching TRBD1 (5 bases). V shed 3 bases and J shed 8 bases, with 16 bases lying between them. Germline V lookup: CDR1 MGHRA, CDR2 YSYEKL. The CDR3 has 15 amino acids. The CDR3 sequence is CASSQAGTGGEKLFF. DNA of the CDR3: TGCGCCAGCAGCCAGGCGGGCACGGGGGGGGAAAAACTGTTTTTT.

CDR3 coding DNA: TGTGCCAGCAGTTCCGGGGCACAAGAGACCCAGTACTTC. Residues: CASSSGAQETQYF. The chain employs TRBV11-3 and TRBJ2-5; perhaps D is TRBD1 or TRBD2 (5 bases each). Trimming pared 6 bases from V and 2 bases from J, leaving 10 bases between. CDR3 size: 13 residues. The germline CDR1 and CDR2 sequences are SGHNT and YENEEA.

V and J are TRBV7-2 and TRBJ2-1; weak D call: TRBD2 (6 bases). V dropped 5 bases and J dropped 5 bases, with 16 bases sitting between them. CDR1 and CDR2 from the germline V gene are SGHTA and FQGNSA. This CDR3 spans 15 amino acids. CDR3 amino acids: CASSAVGRYDNEQFF. The CDR3 DNA reads TGTGCCAGCAGCGCCGTGGGGAGGTATGACAATGAGCAGTTCTTC.

This chain joins TRBV14 and TRBJ2-2; the match to TRBD1 covers 7 bases. Germline V gives CDR1 SGHDN, CDR2 FVKESK. J lost 6 bases, V lost 4 bases, and 8 bases had no gene match. CDR3 length equals 15 residues. Here the CDR3 reads CASSPRDSPAGELFF. Here the CDR3 DNA reads TGTGCCAGCAGCCCCCGGGACAGCCCAGCCGGGGAGCTGTTTTTT.

This clone was seen only once. V and J are TRBV7-9 and TRBJ1-4, with D hard to call. The V end was cut by 5 bases, the J end by 7 bases, with 5 bases between. Germline V gene sequence: CDR1 SEHNR, CDR2 FQNEAQ (reference sequence). The CDR3 has 11 amino acids. The CDR3 nucleotides are TGTGCCAGCAGCCGGGCTGAAAAACTGTTTTTT. Its translation: CASSRAEKLFF.

This clone was detected once. This chain uses TRBV11-2 with TRBJ1-1; TRBD1 aligns across 7 bases. The germline V gene encodes CDR1 SGHAT and CDR2 FQNNGV. This CDR3 comprises 13 residues. V gave up 5 bases and J gave up 6 bases; unmatched junction bases: 6. CDR3 sequence reads: CASSPGQVSEAFF. In DNA form, the CDR3 reads TGTGCCAGCAGCCCCGGACAGGTATCTGAAGCTTTCTTT. The full variable domain, rest sourced from reference TRBV11-2 and TRBJ1-1, is EAGVAQSPRYKIIEKRQSVAFWCNPISGHATLYWYQQILGQGPKLLIQFQNNGVVDDSQLPKDRFSAERLKGVDSTLKIQPAKLEDSAVYLCASSPGQVSEAFFGQGTRLTVV.

The V call is TRBV3-1 (or the pseudogene TRBV3-2), the J call TRBJ1-4, with D possibly TRBD1 on 5 matching bases. CDR3 size: 15 residues. V lost 4 bases and J 8 bases, leaving 17 bases between the germline ends. Germline V gene sequence: CDR1 LGHDT, CDR2 YNNKEL (reference sequence). CDR3 protein: CASSPASGAGEKLFF. In nucleotides, the CDR3 is TGTGCCAGCAGCCCCGCGTCTGGGGCGGGAGAAAAACTGTTTTTT.

The CDR3 reads CSVEIGDRGHNYGYTF. The CDR3 DNA sequence: TGCAGCGTTGAAATAGGGGACAGGGGTCATAACTATGGCTACACCTTC. The V gene is TRBV29-1, the J gene TRBJ1-2; 10 bases are a match to TRBD1. The V segment lost 2 bases and the J segment 1 base; nucleotides outside the gene matches: 7. The germline V gene has CDR1 SQVTM and CDR2 ANQGSEA. This CDR3 has 16 residues.

The V and J genes are TRBV29-1 and TRBJ2-1; D is perhaps TRBD1 or TRBD2 (6 bases each). The CDR3 has 12 amino acids. Germline V gene lookup returns CDR1 SQVTM and CDR2 ANQGSEA. V dropped 7 bases and J dropped 9 bases, with 16 bases sitting between them. The CDR3 is CSAGWGATEQFF. The CDR3 DNA is TGCAGCGCTGGGTGGGGGGCGACTGAGCAGTTCTTC.

V is TRBV18 and J is TRBJ1-1; 7 nucleotides align to TRBD1. V lost 3 bases to trimming and J lost 6 bases; unmatched junction nucleotides: 10. The CDR3 runs to 15 residues. Germline V CDR1 and CDR2: KGHSH, LQKENI. CDR3 region: CASSPPGTAVPEAFF. As DNA, the CDR3 is TGTGCCAGCTCACCCCCCGGGACAGCGGTCCCTGAAGCTTTCTTT.

This chain connects TRBV19 to TRBJ1-5, with TRBD1 identical over 7 bases. After removal of 4 bases from V and 3 bases from J, the junction contained 6 bases not matched to a gene. The CDR3 totals 15 residues. Germline V gene sequence: CDR1 LNHDA, CDR2 SQIVND (reference sequence). The CDR3 DNA reads TGTGCCAGTAGTACCGGACAGGCGGTCAATCAGCCCCAGCATTTT. This translates into CASSTGQAVNQPQHF.

The V and J genes are TRBV30 and TRBJ2-6, with 8 bases identical to TRBD1. The CDR3 is 14 amino acids. Germline V CDR1 and CDR2: GTSNPN, SVGIG (reference sequence). The junction had 1 base not matched to a gene; V was cut back by 4 bases and J by 2 bases. DNA for the CDR3: TGTGCCTGGACGACAGGGGCTGGGGCCAACGTCCTGACTTTC. This codes for CAWTTGAGANVLTF.

This chain joins TRBV29-1 and TRBJ2-7; 8 bases are a match to TRBD2. V shed 1 base, J shed 2 bases, and the junction held 1 base outside the gene matches. This CDR3 comprises 13 residues. The germline V gene encodes CDR1 SQVTM and CDR2 ANQGSEA. Here the CDR3 reads CSVEGGGTYEQYF. The CDR3 DNA sequence: TGCAGCGTTGAAGGCGGGGGGACCTACGAGCAGTACTTC.